This T cell receptor (beta chain) emerged from a study of technical replicates of blood from a handful of donors. Germline V gene sequence: CDR1 SGHVS, CDR2 FNYEAQ. This CDR3 contains 12 residues. V lost 5 bases to trimming and J lost 5 bases, with 6 bases between them. Method: immunoSEQ multiplex PCR; TCRdb's copy keeps in-frame clones and lacks some. This sample has more than 75,000 clones, with 85% to 95% found just once. The V gene is TRBV7-6, the J gene TRBJ2-2; D uncertain. What was sequenced was T cells isolated from PBMCs. The clonotype was recovered from a human donor in good health. CDR3 DNA sequence: TGTGCCAGCAGCATGAGAACCGGGGAGCTGTTTTTT. Translating it yields CASSMRTGELFF.